A selection of T cell receptor beta chains follows, all from one sample in a study of T-cell memory formation after mild COVID-19. One entry per CDR3 protein results from TCRdb running MiXCR on the 5' RACE reads. The sample consists of roughly 220,000 distinct CDR3 sequences, approximately 10% of them appearing once. The sequencing sample was made of PBMCs or a T cell subset sorted from them (not recorded which). The receptors here all came from a man between 18 and 35 years old who had mild COVID-19 (a few samples of this study predate the infection). Cell type and time point are not known. Each CDR3 is given with its conserved first and last residue. The D gene is left open where the match is weak. Some rows have no size entry. The others give once, few or many, or a class for an expanded clone.

abundance: many; j_gene: TRBJ2-5; d_gene: -; v_gene: TRBV5-1; CDR3nt: TGCGCCAGCAGCTCCGGGACAGCGGGAGAGACCCAGTACTTC; CDR3aa: CASSSGTAGETQYF
abundance: few; j_gene: TRBJ1-4; d_gene: TRBD1; v_gene: TRBV5-1; CDR3nt: TGCGCCAGCAGCAGCCCGGACAGGGGACGAGAAAAACTGTTTTTT; CDR3aa: CASSSPDRGREKLFF
abundance: -; j_gene: TRBJ1-3; d_gene: -; v_gene: TRBV18; CDR3nt: TGTGCCACCTCACCACCAGGAAGCTCTGGAAACACCATATATTTT; CDR3aa: CATSPPGSSGNTIYF
abundance: few; j_gene: TRBJ1-1; d_gene: -; v_gene: TRBV5-1; CDR3nt: TGCGCCAGCTCCTCTACCCCAGGGAATATGAACACTGAAGCTTTCTTT; CDR3aa: CASSSTPGNMNTEAFF
abundance: many; j_gene: TRBJ1-3; d_gene: -; v_gene: TRBV7-2; CDR3nt: TGTGCCAGCAGTCAGAGGGGTGATGGAAACACCATATATTTT; CDR3aa: CASSQRGDGNTIYF
abundance: -; j_gene: TRBJ2-3; d_gene: -; v_gene: TRBV10-3; CDR3nt: TGTGCCATCAGTGAGCGACCTGGGTCAGCCGCTAGCACAGATACGCAGTATTTT; CDR3aa: CAISERPGSAASTDTQYF
abundance: few; j_gene: TRBJ2-3; d_gene: TRBD2; v_gene: TRBV5-6; CDR3nt: TGTGCCAGCAGCTTCGGACTAGCGGGGAGGTCAGATACGCAGTATTTT; CDR3aa: CASSFGLAGRSDTQYF
abundance: many; j_gene: TRBJ2-3; d_gene: -; v_gene: TRBV5-6; CDR3nt: TGTGCCAGCAGCTTGGTCGACAAGGGTTTGGTTGCGGATACGCAGTATTTT; CDR3aa: CASSLVDKGLVADTQYF
abundance: few; j_gene: TRBJ2-7; d_gene: TRBD1; v_gene: TRBV4-3; CDR3nt: TGCGCCAGCTCCCGGACAGGGGGCGCCGACGAGCAGTACTTC; CDR3aa: CASSRTGGADEQYF
abundance: few; j_gene: TRBJ1-1; d_gene: -; v_gene: TRBV6-6; CDR3nt: TGTGCCAGCAAAGGGTTAGGATACTCTGAAGCTTTCTTT; CDR3aa: CASKGLGYSEAFF
abundance: many; j_gene: TRBJ1-1; d_gene: TRBD1; v_gene: TRBV12-3/TRBV12-4; CDR3nt: TGTGCCAGCAGTGGACAGGCAGGACTGACTGAAGCTTTCTTT; CDR3aa: CASSGQAGLTEAFF
abundance: -; j_gene: TRBJ1-3; d_gene: -; v_gene: TRBV7-2; CDR3nt: TGTGCCAGCAGCTTAGGGGGGGCCCTTGGAAACACCATATATTTT; CDR3aa: CASSLGGALGNTIYF
abundance: many; j_gene: TRBJ2-4; d_gene: -; v_gene: TRBV6-5; CDR3nt: TGTGCCAGCAGGATGACCGCAGGGCGAGAAAACATTCAGTACTTC; CDR3aa: CASRMTAGRENIQYF
abundance: -; j_gene: TRBJ2-5; d_gene: -; v_gene: TRBV13; CDR3nt: TGTGCCAGCAGTAACCCCCGGGGGCCCCAAGAGACCCAGTACTTC; CDR3aa: CASSNPRGPQETQYF